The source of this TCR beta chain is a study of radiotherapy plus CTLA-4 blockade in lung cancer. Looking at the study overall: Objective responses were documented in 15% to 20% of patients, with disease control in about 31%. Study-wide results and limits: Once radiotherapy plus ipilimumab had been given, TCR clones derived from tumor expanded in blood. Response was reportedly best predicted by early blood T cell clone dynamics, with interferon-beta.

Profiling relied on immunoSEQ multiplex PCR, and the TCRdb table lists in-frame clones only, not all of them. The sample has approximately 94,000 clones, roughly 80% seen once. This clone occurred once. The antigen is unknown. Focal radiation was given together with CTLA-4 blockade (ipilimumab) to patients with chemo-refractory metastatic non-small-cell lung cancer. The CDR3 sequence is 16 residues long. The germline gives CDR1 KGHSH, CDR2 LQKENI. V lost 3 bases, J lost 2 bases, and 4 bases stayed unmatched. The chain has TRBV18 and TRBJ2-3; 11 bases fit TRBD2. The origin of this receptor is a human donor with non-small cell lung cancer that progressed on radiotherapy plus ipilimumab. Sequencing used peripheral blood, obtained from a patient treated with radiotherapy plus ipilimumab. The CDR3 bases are TGTGCCAGCTCACCCCTACTAGCGGGAGCCACAGATACGCAGTATTTT. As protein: CASSPLLAGATDTQYF.